Below, one T cell receptor (beta chain) is given with its context. The antigen is not known. TCRdb's table, derived via immunoSEQ multiplex PCR, lists solely in-frame clones and lacks some. Of 74,000 or so clones listed, 85% to 90% are singletons. Germline-derived CDR1 and CDR2 are ENHRY and SYGVKD. V was trimmed by 3 bases and J by 4 bases, leaving 6 bases between them. This CDR3 comprises 12 residues. This sample is part of a study of OX40 agonist ivuxolimab in advanced cancers. As for the study in general: People in dose escalation had one of these cancers: hepatocellular carcinoma, melanoma, renal cell or head and neck cancer. Study-wide findings and caveats: Some patients who did not respond also had low normalized T-cell clonal expansion. No determination was made of the antigen specificity of the expanded peripheral T cells.

This chain connects TRBV10-3 to TRBJ1-1; no definite D call. The receptor was derived from an adult with an advanced solid tumor such as melanoma, head and neck, liver or kidney cancer. The sample consisted of CD4+ or CD8+ T cells sorted from blood, taken in a trial of the OX40 agonist ivuxolimab. CDR3 in amino acids: CAISDPPTEAFF. The CDR3 DNA reads as TGTGCCATCAGTGACCCGCCCACTGAAGCTTTCTTT.